What follows are 4 T cell receptor beta chains derived from one specimen sequenced in a study of monozygotic twins with inflammatory bowel disease. TCRdb reanalyzed the 5' RACE reads and collapses them to one entry per CDR3 protein, without DNA. The listing records more than 300,000 distinct CDR3 sequences. Sequenced material: blood. The receptor set was obtained from a human donor with ulcerative colitis or Crohn's disease, or a healthy co-twin of an affected twin (not recorded which).

V and J are TRBV29-1 and TRBJ2-5; the TRBD1 assignment by TCRdb is unverifiable without DNA. This CDR3 has 13 amino acids. The germline CDR1 and CDR2 sequences are SQVTM and ANQGSEA. The CDR3 reads CSAQNLILSAQYF.

The rearrangement uses TRBV3-1 and TRBJ1-1. The germline CDR1 and CDR2 sequences are LGHDT and YNNKEL (reference sequence). The CDR3 is 13 amino acids. CDR3: CASSQFGFSEAFF.

The rearrangement links TRBV7-2 to TRBJ2-5; the D call from TCRdb, TRBD2, cannot be confirmed without DNA. The length of the CDR3 is 15 residues. The germline gives CDR1 SGHTA, CDR2 FQGNSA. The CDR3 here is CASSTSSLAEETQYF.

This sequence joins TRBV5-1 and TRBJ2-2. The CDR3 loop spans 14 amino acids. The germline CDR1 and CDR2 sequences are SGHRS and YFSETQ. CDR3 protein: CASSPDGDTGELFF.